These 31 T cell receptor beta chains were sequenced from one sample in a study of STAT5B mutations in CD4+ large granular lymphocyte leukemia. Profiled with immunoSEQ multiplex PCR; TCRdb holds only in-frame clones, not every one. Among 30,000 to 40,000 clones listed, about 91% were seen once. Specimen: CD4+ T cells from blood buffy coats. The receptors derive from a human donor in good health.

The rearrangement links TRBV19 to TRBJ1-4; D possibly corresponds to TRBD1 (5 bases). The CDR3 extends over 13 amino acids. The germline V gene has CDR1 LNHDA and CDR2 SQIVND (reference sequence). The V end was cut by 5 bases, the J end by 3 bases, with 7 bases between. The DNA of the CDR3 is TGTGCCAGTAGTCGGGGGGCTAATGAAAAACTGTTTTTT. Translating it yields CASSRGANEKLFF.

The chain recombines TRBV5-1 with TRBJ2-5; D ambiguous. Trimming shortened V by 0 bases and J by 10 bases, and 19 bases separated the two germline ends. CDR1 is SGHRS, CDR2 YFSETQ, per germline. The CDR3 is made up of 15 amino acids. CDR3 bases: TGCGCCAGCAGCTTGGACACCGGGCTTCGAGGTCACCAGTACTTC. Translation: CASSLDTGLRGHQYF.

The J gene is TRBJ2-7, the V gene TRBV7-9; possibly TRBD2 for D (5 bases). The CDR3 length is 14 residues. V lost 4 bases to trimming and J lost 1 base, with 11 bases between them. The germline CDR1 and CDR2 sequences are SEHNR and FQNEAQ (reference sequence). The CDR3 region has the DNA TGTGCCAGCAGCTATGGCGAGCGGTCCTACGAGCAGTACTTC. Its translation is CASSYGERSYEQYF.

The chain couples TRBV30 to TRBJ1-6; possible D gene TRBD1, 6 bases. Between the trimmed V and J ends, which lost 4 bases and 6 bases, there was a span of 22 bases. Per germline, CDR1 GTSNPN and CDR2 SVGIG (reference sequence). The CDR3 has 17 residues. Here the CDR3 reads CAWTAGGAERGNSPLHF. As DNA, the CDR3 is TGTGCCTGGACCGCCGGGGGGGCCGAGAGGGGTAATTCACCCCTCCACTTT.

The J gene is TRBJ2-7, the V gene TRBV7-2; TRBD1 aligns across 8 bases. This CDR3 has 16 residues. Germline CDR1 and CDR2: SGHTA and FQGNSA. Trimming took 1 base from V and 3 from J; bases not matched to a gene: 8. CDR3 bases: TGTGCCAGCAGCTTAGAGGCCGCAGGGGGCGGCTACGAGCAGTACTTC. Translation: CASSLEAAGGGYEQYF.

With respect to this clone: A junction boundary mismatches the germline segment, possibly from a read error. The chain joins TRBV5-4 to TRBJ2-7; no clear D gene. CDR1 SGHNT and CDR2 YYREEE come from the germline V gene (reference sequence). The CDR3 spans 14 residues. CDR3 sequence: CAGSPQRFPYEQYF. For the CDR3, the DNA is TGTGCCGGCAGCCCCCAGAGGTTTCCCTACGAGCAGTACTTC.

The rearrangement joins TRBV19 to TRBJ2-7; 7 nucleotides align to TRBD2. The CDR3 has 15 residues. Germline V gene data show CDR1 as LNHDA and CDR2 as SQIVND (reference sequence). V was pared by 8 bases and J by 0 bases, with 10 bases of the junction left unmatched. CDR3 amino acids: CASRPRVAGSYEQYF. The DNA for the CDR3 is TGTGCCAGTCGGCCCAGGGTAGCGGGCTCCTACGAGCAGTACTTC.

The CDR3 DNA is TGTGCCAGCAGCTTACGGGAGACCCAGTACTTC. It specifies CASSLRETQYF. The gene calls are TRBV11-3 and TRBJ2-5; D gene unclear. Germline CDR1 SGHNT, CDR2 YENEEA. The CDR3 has 11 amino acids. The V end lost 2 bases, the J end lost 5 bases, and 3 bases lay between the germline ends.

V gene TRBV29-1 combines with J gene TRBJ2-3; 7 bases align to TRBD2. The CDR3 spans 13 residues. Per germline, CDR1 SQVTM and CDR2 ANQGSEA. V lost 6 bases and J lost 3; bases outside the gene matches: 6. The CDR3: CSVCGSLTDTQYF. In DNA, the CDR3 is TGCAGCGTCTGCGGGAGTTTGACAGATACGCAGTATTTT.

This sequence joins TRBV10-3 and TRBJ2-3, with D unclear. Germline V gene data show CDR1 as ENHRY and CDR2 as SYGVKD. This CDR3 spans 15 amino acids. V was trimmed by 3 bases and J by 4 bases, leaving 14 bases between them. This chain's CDR3 is CAISDSAATPDTQYF. The CDR3 nucleotides are TGTGCCATCAGTGACAGCGCCGCAACCCCAGATACGCAGTATTTT.

The chain links TRBV6-6 to TRBJ1-4, with D perhaps TRBD1 (6 bases). Per germline, CDR1 MNHNY and CDR2 SVGAGI (reference sequence). The CDR3 covers 14 residues. Trimming took off 2 bases at V and 5 bases at J, with 9 bases between the two ends. CDR3 sequence reads: CASSYRRGNEKLFF. CDR3 DNA: TGTGCCAGCAGTTACAGGAGGGGGAATGAAAAACTGTTTTTT.

As DNA, the CDR3 is TGTGCCAGCAGCCTCACTAGCGGGGTCCGTTATGAGCAGTTCTTC. Translated, it gives CASSLTSGVRYEQFF. This chain links TRBV7-2 with TRBJ2-1, with 10 bases fitting TRBD2. The CDR3 loop spans 15 amino acids. The germline V gene encodes CDR1 SGHTA and CDR2 FQGNSA. V was clipped by 5 bases and J by 8 bases; unmatched bases: 9.

The chain joins TRBV18 to TRBJ1-1, with D unclear. Trimming shortened V by 5 bases and J by 5 bases, and 15 bases separated the two germline ends. The CDR3 extends over 14 amino acids. CDR1 and CDR2 from the germline V gene are KGHSH and LQKENI. CDR3 region: CASSSLVGRTEAFF. In DNA form, the CDR3 reads TGTGCCAGCTCATCTCTAGTGGGGAGGACTGAAGCTTTCTTT.

The V call is TRBV5-4, the J call TRBJ1-6, with 7 bases lining up with TRBD1. The ends lost 4 bases at V and 10 bases at J; junction bases unmatched: 8. CDR1 is SGHNT, CDR2 YYREEE, per germline (reference sequence). The CDR3 spans 14 residues. CDR3: CASSLDRAGSPLHF. The CDR3 DNA follows: TGTGCCAGCAGCCTTGACAGGGCAGGGTCACCCCTCCACTTT. Complete variable domain (other parts from reference TRBV5-4 and TRBJ1-6): ETGVTQSPTHLIKTRGQQVTLRCSSQSGHNTVSWYQQALGQGPQFIFQYYREEENGRGNFPPRFSGLQFPNYSSELNVNALELDDSALYLCASSLDRAGSPLHFGNGTRLTVT.

This rearrangement joins TRBV4-1 to TRBJ2-3, with 14 positions matching TRBD2. The CDR3 spans 18 residues. The J segment lost 6 bases and the V segment lost 3 bases, leaving 11 bases of the junction unmatched. The germline gives CDR1 MGHRA, CDR2 YSYEKL. The CDR3 DNA follows: TGCGCCAGCAGCCAGGAACCGGGACTAGCGGGAGTGGCGGATACGCAGTATTTT. Translating it yields CASSQEPGLAGVADTQYF.

This clone was observed once. The genes are TRBV9 and TRBJ1-3, with unresolved D. The CDR3 has 13 amino acids. Germline V gene lookup returns CDR1 SGDLS and CDR2 YYNGEE. Trimming stripped 0 bases from V and 8 bases from J, with 9 bases between. This chain's CDR3 is CASSVEGSYTIYF. The CDR3 nucleotides read TGTGCCAGCAGCGTAGAAGGGTCTTACACCATATATTTT.

This chain joins TRBV7-9 and TRBJ2-7; 8 nucleotides agree with TRBD1. Germline CDR1 is SEHNR and CDR2 is FQNEAQ (reference sequence). The CDR3 spans 13 residues. V gave up 5 bases and J gave up 11 bases; unmatched junction bases: 11. The CDR3 DNA sequence: TGTGCCAGCAGCCCGCCGGACAGGGCGAGAAAGTACTTC. It encodes CASSPPDRARKYF.

The genes are TRBV11-2 and TRBJ1-1; maybe TRBD1 (6 bases). Trimming left V 0 bases short and J 4 bases short, with 9 bases between. This CDR3 is built from 14 residues. Germline CDR1 and CDR2: SGHAT and FQNNGV. The CDR3 nucleotides are TGTGCCAGCAGCTTAGAGGGGGCCGGCACTGAAGCTTTCTTT. It translates to CASSLEGAGTEAFF.

The rearrangement uses TRBV5-4 and TRBJ1-4; D uncertain. Per germline, CDR1 SGHNT and CDR2 YYREEE (reference sequence). The CDR3 is 16 residues long. V lost 4 bases and J lost 0, with 13 bases in between. The CDR3 region is CASSRWADATNEKLFF. The CDR3 DNA reads TGTGCCAGCAGCCGCTGGGCCGACGCAACTAATGAAAAACTGTTTTTT.

The V call is TRBV5-1, the J call TRBJ2-7, with TRBD2 matching 9 bases. V lost 0 bases and J lost 2; bases outside the gene matches: 6. The germline CDR1 and CDR2 sequences are SGHRS and YFSETQ. This CDR3 comprises 16 residues. The CDR3 is CASSLGLAGPAYEQYF. In nucleotides, the CDR3 is TGCGCCAGCAGCTTGGGGCTAGCGGGGCCAGCCTACGAGCAGTACTTC.

CDR3 DNA: TGTGCCAGCAGCTTAGGGACAGCCCCTAACTATGGCTACACCTTC. This gives the protein CASSLGTAPNYGYTF. The V and J genes are TRBV7-2 and TRBJ1-2; D perhaps matches TRBD1 (6 bases). The CDR3 consists of 15 residues. V lost 1 base, J lost 0 bases, and 9 bases lay in between. CDR1 SGHTA and CDR2 FQGNSA come from the germline V gene.

The chain has TRBV7-8 and TRBJ2-6; D tentatively reads TRBD1 or TRBD2 (5 bases each). Trimming removed 1 base at V and 0 bases at J, with 13 bases between. CDR3 length: 18 residues. The germline V gene has CDR1 SGHVS and CDR2 FQNEAQ. The CDR3 sequence: CASSLGQGGGSGANVLTF. CDR3 bases: TGTGCCAGCAGCTTAGGTCAGGGTGGGGGCTCTGGGGCCAACGTCCTGACTTTC. Drawing the rest from reference TRBV7-8 and TRBJ2-6, the complete variable domain is GAGVSQSPRYKVAKRGQDVALRCDPISGHVSLFWYQQALGQGPEFLTYFQNEAQLDKSGLPSDRFFAERPEGSVSTLKIQRTQQEDSAVYLCASSLGQGGGSGANVLTFGAGSRLTVL.

This clone was recorded only once. The CDR3 loop is CASRGTAGNTIYF. CDR3 nucleotides: TGTGCTAGTCGCGGGACAGCTGGAAACACCATATATTTT. The chain combines TRBV2 with TRBJ1-3; 7 bases fit TRBD1. Germline V CDR1 and CDR2: SNHLY, FYNNEI. CDR3 size: 13 residues.

The gene calls are TRBV4-1 and TRBJ1-5; no definite D call. This CDR3 is 17 amino acids long. The V gene's germline CDR1 is MGHRA and CDR2 YSYEKL. Trimming pared 4 bases from V and 0 bases from J, leaving 16 bases between. The CDR3 is CASSPTKLRYSNQPQHF. CDR3 bases: TGCGCCAGCAGCCCAACCAAGCTTCGTTATAGCAATCAGCCCCAGCATTTT.

The chain recombines TRBV29-1 with TRBJ2-1; the match to TRBD2 covers 14 bases. This CDR3 spans 15 amino acids. Germline lookup yields CDR1 SQVTM and CDR2 ANQGSEA. The trim removed 3 bases at V and 9 bases at J, leaving 7 bases unmatched. The CDR3 nucleotides read TGCAGCGTTGACAAGACTAGCGGGAGGGCCGGTGAGCAGTTCTTC. This codes for CSVDKTSGRAGEQFF.

CDR3 in DNA: TGTGCCAGCCGACCCCCGGGGAACACAGATACGCAGTATTTT. It codes for CASRPPGNTDTQYF. The chain joins TRBV11-3 to TRBJ2-3; D is possibly TRBD2 (5 bases). This CDR3 is built from 14 residues. With 8 bases removed from V and 2 bases from J, the gap between germline ends came to 14 bases. CDR1 and CDR2 from the germline V gene are SGHNT and YENEEA.

This clone was detected only once. The CDR3 region has the DNA TGTGCCAGCAGTTTAATCCGAGGGGAGCAGTACTTC. Translating gives CASSLIRGEQYF. This chain connects TRBV28 to TRBJ2-7; D is perhaps TRBD2 (5 bases). Germline CDR1 is MDHEN and CDR2 is SYDVKM. Trimming removed 2 bases at V and 7 bases at J, with 9 bases between. The CDR3 is 12 residues long.

V gene TRBV5-1 combines with J gene TRBJ1-5, with 9 nucleotides matching TRBD1. V gave up 4 bases and J gave up 5 bases; unmatched junction bases: 13. CDR3 length: 17 amino acids. The germline gives CDR1 SGHRS, CDR2 YFSETQ. In nucleotides, the CDR3 is TGCGCCAGCAGCCCCAGACCGGGACAGGGAATGGATCAGCCCCAGCATTTT. The encoded protein is CASSPRPGQGMDQPQHF.

The chain couples TRBV6-5 to TRBJ1-1, with a tentative D call TRBD1 (6 bases). The CDR3 has 15 residues. Germline V lookup: CDR1 MNHEY, CDR2 SVGAGI. V was clipped by 0 bases and J by 3 bases, with 11 bases between them. CDR3 coding DNA: TGTGCCAGCAGTTACTCTTCAGGGGTGTACACTGAAGCTTTCTTT. Residues: CASSYSSGVYTEAFF.

The table lists this clone with a count of one. The V call is TRBV18, the J call TRBJ1-2; D is ambiguous. The length of the CDR3 is 17 residues. V dropped 3 bases and J dropped 5 bases, with 22 bases sitting between them. Germline-derived CDR1 and CDR2 are KGHSH and LQKENI. CDR3 nucleotides: TGTGCCAGCTCACCCCAAGTGGGAGACTCCTTCACTTATGGCTACACCTTC. Residues: CASSPQVGDSFTYGYTF.

This sequence joins TRBV7-8 and TRBJ2-7, with unresolved D. Trimming shortened V by 5 bases and J by 3 bases, and 8 bases separated the two germline ends. Germline V gene sequence: CDR1 SGHVS, CDR2 FQNEAQ. This CDR3 spans 12 amino acids. The CDR3 nucleotides are TGTGCCAGCAGCCAGACCTACTACGAGCAGTACTTC. This translates into CASSQTYYEQYF.